This T cell receptor beta chain was sequenced in a study of blood T cell repertoires in COVID-19 (dated by TCRdb to about 2020). Regarding the study in general: Samples covering the acute and convalescent phases of COVID-19 were provided by collaborators in the United States, Italy and Spain. The material from the prospective study consisted of cDNA or gDNA derived from T cells, B-cell-depleted T cells, or PBMCs. Samples were obtained from the ongoing ImmuneRACE study (first 160 participants) and from 1,254 subjects provided by 6 global collaborators. The repertoires were made available in a free public database intended to serve as a resource for research on the immune response to SARS-CoV-2. The sample metadata nearly always contained a de-identified subject ID, COVID-19 status, age in years and sex. Where available, HLA class I and class II types were obtained from metadata supplied by the sample provider rather than from assay-based typing. The dataset comprised deeply sampled blood TCRbeta repertoires from subjects exposed to, actively infected with, or recovered from COVID-19.

TCRbeta CDR3 regions were amplified from genomic DNA by means of the immunoSEQ Assay, a bias-controlled multiplex PCR. The study's processing was this. The number of nucleated cells in each sample was estimated from the amplification of reference gene primers within the assay. Sequence reads were collapsed and filtered to measure the absolute abundance of every unique TCRbeta CDR3 rearrangement. For each sample, productive Simpson clonality was calculated as the square root of Simpson's diversity index across productive rearrangements. This immuneACCESS table, as held by TCRdb, lists in-frame sequences with V and J called but not all clones. Of the missing ones, under half trace to an unresolved V gene in checked studies; the others have no known cause. V and J calls and clone size are given by that table; D and trimming were obtained from the DNA. The sample table contains approximately 260,000 clones; only one count was recorded for roughly 89% of them. Approximately 2.1% of the sample lies in the top ten.

In Seattle, one collaborating source enrolled patients while the infection was active and tracked those patients longitudinally over the course of disease. Each collaborating institution followed its own protocols to collect whole blood in K2EDTA tubes. Collaborator samples were shipped for TCRbeta analysis as frozen whole blood, isolated PBMCs, or DNA extracted from either sample type. The germline V gene supplies CDR1 SGHVS and CDR2 FQNEAQ. The V end loses 5 bases and the J end loses 8 bases, and a stretch of 15 bases separates them. There are 14 amino acids in the CDR3, from cysteine to phenylalanine inclusive. The entry retains the CDR3 DNA only, 42 bases that are in frame from base 1. The paper as a whole reports these results and caveats: The amount of clinical and demographic metadata varied by source and participant and was provided uncurated.

To note about this clone: It lacks a known antigen. The input lacks base qualities; no much larger clone sits a single base away.

This clonotype was obtained from a woman aged 60-70 years with COVID-19, enrolled during active disease. This chain is built from TRBV7-8 and TRBJ1-4, with TRBD1 perhaps the D gene, on 6 matching bases. The sequenced sample was peripheral blood. In nucleotide form, the sequence is TGTGCCAGCAGCCCCCAGGGGACGGAAGAAAAACTGTTTTTT. This encodes CASSPQGTEEKLFF. Where the CDR3 stops, the reference TRBV7-8 and TRBJ1-4 genes take over; the full variable domain is GAGVSQSPRYKVAKRGQDVALRCDPISGHVSLFWYQQALGQGPEFLTYFQNEAQLDKSGLPSDRFFAERPEGSVSTLKIQRTQQEDSAVYLCASSPQGTEEKLFFGSGTQLSVL.